The clone carrying this T cell receptor (beta chain) was counted between two and nine times. What it binds is unknown. The record originates from a study of radiotherapy plus CTLA-4 blockade in lung cancer. Study information: Patients showed objective responses in 15% to 20% of cases, and disease control was achieved by 31%. Study conclusions and caveats: Reported findings show early blood T cell clone dynamics, with interferon-beta, best predicted response. Once radiotherapy plus ipilimumab had been given, TCR clones derived from tumor expanded in blood.

Generated by immunoSEQ multiplex PCR, the TCRdb table keeps only in-frame clones and is missing some. The repertoire holds over 10,000 clones, under 90% seen once, with roughly 29% in the top ten. Alongside CTLA-4 blockade with ipilimumab, patients with chemo-refractory metastatic non-small-cell lung cancer received focal radiation. Trimming took 5 bases from V and 1 from J; bases not matched to a gene: 4. Germline V lookup: CDR1 SGHVS, CDR2 FQNEAQ. This CDR3 is built from 15 residues. The TCR was taken from a human donor with non-small cell lung cancer that progressed on radiotherapy plus ipilimumab. The chain links TRBV7-8 to TRBJ2-5, with 10 positions matching TRBD2. Sequenced material: peripheral blood, taken from a patient treated with radiotherapy plus ipilimumab. CDR3 loop: CASSHSGGPQETQYF. In nucleotides, the CDR3 is TGTGCCAGCAGCCATAGCGGGGGGCCCCAAGAGACCCAGTACTTC.